The sequence of this TCR beta chain was determined in a study of cytomegalovirus exposure and HLA in healthy donors. Vbeta (60) and Jbeta (13) primers were used in the PCR. Only in-frame clones appear in the TCRdb table, and some are missing; sequencing was by immunoSEQ multiplex PCR. The profile shows roughly 200,000 clones, around 80% of them singletons. The junction had 7 bases not matched to a gene; V was cut back by 1 base and J by 8 bases. The germline V gene has CDR1 LGHNA and CDR2 YSLEER. The CDR3 consists of 14 residues. This clone is a singleton in its sample. The clonotype was recovered from a woman aged 55-70 years in good health and CMV-seropositive. The chain couples TRBV4-3 to TRBJ2-7; 8 bases align to TRBD2. What was sequenced was PBMCs. CDR3 protein: CASSQAGGTTQQYF. The DNA for the CDR3 is TGCGCCAGCAGCCAAGCGGGGGGGACTACGCAGCAGTACTTC.